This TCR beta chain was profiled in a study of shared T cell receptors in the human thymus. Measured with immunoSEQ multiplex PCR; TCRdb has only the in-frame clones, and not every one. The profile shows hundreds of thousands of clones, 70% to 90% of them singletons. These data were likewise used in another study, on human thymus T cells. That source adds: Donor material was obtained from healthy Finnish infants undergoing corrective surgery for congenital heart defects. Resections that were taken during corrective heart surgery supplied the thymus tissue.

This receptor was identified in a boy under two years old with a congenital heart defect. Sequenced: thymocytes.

The CDR3 nucleotides are TGTGCCAGTAGTATTGAACTAGCGGTACCCAATGAGCAGTTCTTC. It is translated as CASSIELAVPNEQFF. The gene calls are TRBV19 and TRBJ2-1; 8 bases agree with TRBD2. From germline, CDR1 is LNHDA and CDR2 SQIVND (reference sequence). V gave up 3 bases and J gave up 6 bases; unmatched junction bases: 7. The CDR3 spans 15 residues.